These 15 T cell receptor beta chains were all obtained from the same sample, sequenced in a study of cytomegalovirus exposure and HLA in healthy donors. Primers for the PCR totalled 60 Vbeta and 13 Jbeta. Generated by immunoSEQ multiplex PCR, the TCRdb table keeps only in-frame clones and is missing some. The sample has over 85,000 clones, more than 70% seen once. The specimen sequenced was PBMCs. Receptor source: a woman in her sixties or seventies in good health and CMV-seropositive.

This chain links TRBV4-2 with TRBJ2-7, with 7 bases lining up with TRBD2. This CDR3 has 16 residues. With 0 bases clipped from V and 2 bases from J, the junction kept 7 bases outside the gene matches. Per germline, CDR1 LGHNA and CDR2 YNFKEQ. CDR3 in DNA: TGTGCCAGCAGCCAAGAATTGGCTAGCGGCCCCTACGAGCAGTACTTC. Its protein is CASSQELASGPYEQYF.

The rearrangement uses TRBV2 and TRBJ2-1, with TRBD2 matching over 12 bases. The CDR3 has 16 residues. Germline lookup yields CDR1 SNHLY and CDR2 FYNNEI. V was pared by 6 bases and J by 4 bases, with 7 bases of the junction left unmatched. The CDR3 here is CASSGGTSGPYNEQFF. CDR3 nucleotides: TGTGCCAGCAGCGGGGGGACTAGCGGGCCATACAATGAGCAGTTCTTC.

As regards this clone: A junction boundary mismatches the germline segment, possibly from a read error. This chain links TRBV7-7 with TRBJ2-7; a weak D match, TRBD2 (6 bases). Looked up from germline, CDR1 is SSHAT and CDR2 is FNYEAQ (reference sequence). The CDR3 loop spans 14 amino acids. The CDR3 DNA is TGTGCTAGCAGCCCCCTGGGGGGTACCTACGAGCAGTACTTC. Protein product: CASSPLGGTYEQYF.

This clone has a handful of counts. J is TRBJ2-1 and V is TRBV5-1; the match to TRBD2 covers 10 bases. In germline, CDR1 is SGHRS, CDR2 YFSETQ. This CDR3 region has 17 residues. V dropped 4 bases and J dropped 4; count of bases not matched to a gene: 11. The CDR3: CASSPYLTSGPYNEQFF. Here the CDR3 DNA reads TGCGCCAGCAGCCCCTATTTGACTAGCGGGCCTTACAATGAGCAGTTCTTC.

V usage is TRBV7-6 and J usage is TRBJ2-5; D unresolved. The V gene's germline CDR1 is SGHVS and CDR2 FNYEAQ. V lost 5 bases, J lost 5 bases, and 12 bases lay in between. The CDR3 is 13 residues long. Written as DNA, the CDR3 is TGTGCCAGCAGCCCCTTGCAGCGCGAGACCCAGTACTTC. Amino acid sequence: CASSPLQRETQYF.

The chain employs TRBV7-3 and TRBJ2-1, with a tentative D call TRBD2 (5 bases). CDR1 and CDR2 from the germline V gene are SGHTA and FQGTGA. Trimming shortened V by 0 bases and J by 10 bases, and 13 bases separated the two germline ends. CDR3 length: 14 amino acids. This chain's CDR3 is CASSLTIGRAEQFF. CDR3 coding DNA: TGTGCCAGCAGCTTAACTATCGGGCGGGCGGAGCAGTTCTTC.

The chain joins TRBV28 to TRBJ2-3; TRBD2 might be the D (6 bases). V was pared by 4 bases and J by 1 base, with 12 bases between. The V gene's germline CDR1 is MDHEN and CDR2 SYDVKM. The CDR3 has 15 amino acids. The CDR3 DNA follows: TGTGCCAGCAGTTCGGGCGGGATGGGCACAGATACGCAGTATTTT. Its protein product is CASSSGGMGTDTQYF. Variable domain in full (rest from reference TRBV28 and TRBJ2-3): DVKVTQSSRYLVKRTGEKVFLECVQDMDHENMFWYRQDPGLGLRLIYFSYDVKMKEKGDIPEGYSVSREKKERFSLILESASTNQTSMYLCASSSGGMGTDTQYFGPGTRLTVL.

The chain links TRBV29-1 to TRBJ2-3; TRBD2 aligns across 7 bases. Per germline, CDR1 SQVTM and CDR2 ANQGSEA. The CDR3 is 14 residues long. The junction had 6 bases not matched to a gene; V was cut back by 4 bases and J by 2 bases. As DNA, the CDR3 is TGCAGCGTTGTCCCGGGAGGCGTCACAGATACGCAGTATTTT. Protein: CSVVPGGVTDTQYF.

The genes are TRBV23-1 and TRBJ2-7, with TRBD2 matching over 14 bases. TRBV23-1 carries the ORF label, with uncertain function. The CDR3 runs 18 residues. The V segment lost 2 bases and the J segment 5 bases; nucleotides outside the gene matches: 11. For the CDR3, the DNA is TGCGCCAGCAGTCAACCAGGGACTAGCGGGAGCGTCAGGGACGAGCAGTACTTC. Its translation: CASSQPGTSGSVRDEQYF.

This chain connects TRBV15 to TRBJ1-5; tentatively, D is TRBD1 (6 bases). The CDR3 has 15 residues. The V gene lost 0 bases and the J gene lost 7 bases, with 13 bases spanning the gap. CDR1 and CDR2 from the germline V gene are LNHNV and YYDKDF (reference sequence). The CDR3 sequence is CATSRDRQGWQPQHF. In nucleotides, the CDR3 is TGTGCCACCAGCAGAGATCGGCAGGGGTGGCAGCCCCAGCATTTT.

Here the CDR3 reads CASSALLTELNYGYTF. The CDR3 DNA sequence: TGTGCCAGCAGTGCCTTGCTGACAGAGTTAAACTATGGCTACACCTTC. The rearrangement uses TRBV6-1 and TRBJ1-2; D possibly corresponds to TRBD1 (5 bases). The germline V gene encodes CDR1 MNHNS and CDR2 SASEGT. CDR3 length: 16 amino acids. The V and J ends lost 4 bases and 2 bases respectively, with 17 bases between them.

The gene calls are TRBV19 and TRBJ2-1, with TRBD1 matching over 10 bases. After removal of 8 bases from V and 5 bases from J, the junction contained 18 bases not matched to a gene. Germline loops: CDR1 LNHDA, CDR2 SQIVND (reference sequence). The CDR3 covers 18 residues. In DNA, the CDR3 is TGTGCCAGTCCCCGGCGGGACAGGGGACTAGTAGGTAACAATGAGCAGTTCTTC. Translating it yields CASPRRDRGLVGNNEQFF.

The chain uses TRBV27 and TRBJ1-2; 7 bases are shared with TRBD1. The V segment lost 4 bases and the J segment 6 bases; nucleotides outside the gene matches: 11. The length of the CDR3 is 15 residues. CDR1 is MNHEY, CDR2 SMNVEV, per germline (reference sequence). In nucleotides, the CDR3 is TGTGCCAGCAGTTACTCGAGGGGGCACGGCGATGGCTACACCTTC. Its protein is CASSYSRGHGDGYTF.

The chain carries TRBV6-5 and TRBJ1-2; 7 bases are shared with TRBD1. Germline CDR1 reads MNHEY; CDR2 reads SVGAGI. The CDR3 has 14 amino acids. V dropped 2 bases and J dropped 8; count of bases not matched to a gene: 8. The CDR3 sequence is CASSYAEGAEGYTF. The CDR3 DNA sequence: TGTGCCAGCAGTTACGCCGAGGGGGCTGAAGGCTACACCTTC.

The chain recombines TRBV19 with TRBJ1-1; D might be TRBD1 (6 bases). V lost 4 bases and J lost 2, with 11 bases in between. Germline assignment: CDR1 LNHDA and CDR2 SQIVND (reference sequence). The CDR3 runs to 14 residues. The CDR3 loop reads CASSRRTANTEAFF. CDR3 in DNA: TGTGCCAGTAGTAGGAGGACAGCTAACACTGAAGCTTTCTTT.